This TCR beta chain derives from a study of tumor and adjacent non-tumor tissue in lung cancer. Whole-study context: Histology: under 15 adenocarcinoma, a couple of squamous cell carcinoma, 1 small cell lung cancer. Each sample yielded a few million productive TCRbeta reads on average.

A modified ARM-PCR protocol with three rounds of nested PCR amplified TCRbeta. TCRdb itself ran the multiplex PCR reads through MiXCR, one entry per CDR3 protein. Of over 100,000 distinct CDR3 sequences detected, more than 60% appear once; the ten largest clones hold about 40%. Study conclusions and caveats: Normal lung showed higher cumulative top 100 clone frequency than tumor.

In the case of this clonotype: What it binds is unknown.

The J segment lost 5 bases and the V segment lost 4 bases, leaving 7 bases of the junction unmatched. CDR3 length equals 14 residues. In germline, CDR1 is LGHNA, CDR2 YNFKEQ. This sample's RNA came from whole unsorted tissue. Newly diagnosed lung cancer patients had thoracic surgery in China, August–November 2014, without prior chemotherapy. This sequence joins TRBV4-2 and TRBJ1-2; 7 bases are a match to TRBD1. This TCR was recovered from a woman in her sixties with non-small cell lung cancer. The sequenced material came from lung tumor tissue. CDR3 coding DNA: TGTGCCAGCAGCCTAGTATCCAGGGGGTATGGCTACACCTTC. Amino acid sequence: CASSLVSRGYGYTF.